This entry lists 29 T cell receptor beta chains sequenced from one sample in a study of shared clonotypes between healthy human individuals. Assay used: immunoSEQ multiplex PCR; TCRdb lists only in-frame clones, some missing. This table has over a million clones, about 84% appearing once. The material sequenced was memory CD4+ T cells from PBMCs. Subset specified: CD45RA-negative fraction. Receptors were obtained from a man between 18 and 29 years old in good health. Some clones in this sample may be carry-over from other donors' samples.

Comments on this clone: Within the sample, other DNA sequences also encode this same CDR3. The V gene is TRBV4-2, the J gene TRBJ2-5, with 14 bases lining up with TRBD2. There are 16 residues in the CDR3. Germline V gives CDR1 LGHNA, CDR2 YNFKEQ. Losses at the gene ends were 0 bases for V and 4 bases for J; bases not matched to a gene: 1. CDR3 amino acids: CASSQETSGRGETQYF. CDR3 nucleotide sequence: TGTGCCAGCAGCCAAGAGACTAGCGGGAGGGGAGAGACCCAGTACTTC.

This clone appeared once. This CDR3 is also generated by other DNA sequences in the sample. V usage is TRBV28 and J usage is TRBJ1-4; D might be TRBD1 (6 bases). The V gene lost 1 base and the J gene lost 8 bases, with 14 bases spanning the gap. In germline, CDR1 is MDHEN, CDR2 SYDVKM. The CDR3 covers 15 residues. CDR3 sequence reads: CASSLLGTGGEKLFF. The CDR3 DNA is TGTGCCAGCAGTTTATTGGGGACGGGGGGCGAAAAACTGTTTTTT.

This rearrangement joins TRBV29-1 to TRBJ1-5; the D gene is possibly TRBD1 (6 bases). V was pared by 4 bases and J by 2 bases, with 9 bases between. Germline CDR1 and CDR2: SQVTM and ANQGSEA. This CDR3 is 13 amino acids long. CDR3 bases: TGCAGCGTTGTACAGGGAGGCAATCAGCCCCAGCATTTT. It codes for CSVVQGGNQPQHF. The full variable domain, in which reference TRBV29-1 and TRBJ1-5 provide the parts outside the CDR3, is SAVISQKPSRDICQRGTSLTIQCQVDSQVTMMFWYRQQPGQSLTLIATANQGSEATYESGFVIDKFPISRPNLTFSTLTVSNMSPEDSSIYLCSVVQGGNQPQHFGDGTRLSIL.

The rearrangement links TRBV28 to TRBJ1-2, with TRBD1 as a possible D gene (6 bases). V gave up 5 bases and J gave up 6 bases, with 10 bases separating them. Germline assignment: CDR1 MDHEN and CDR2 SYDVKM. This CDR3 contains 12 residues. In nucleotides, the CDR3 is TGTGCCAGCAGTCGACAGGTTAATGGCTACACCTTC. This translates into CASSRQVNGYTF.

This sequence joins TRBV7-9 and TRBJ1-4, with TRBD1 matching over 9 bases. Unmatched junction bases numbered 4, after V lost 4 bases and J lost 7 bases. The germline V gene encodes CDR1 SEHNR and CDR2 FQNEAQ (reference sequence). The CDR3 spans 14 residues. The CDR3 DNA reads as TGTGCCAGCAGCTCTGGACAGGGGAGTGAAAAACTGTTTTTT. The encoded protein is CASSSGQGSEKLFF.

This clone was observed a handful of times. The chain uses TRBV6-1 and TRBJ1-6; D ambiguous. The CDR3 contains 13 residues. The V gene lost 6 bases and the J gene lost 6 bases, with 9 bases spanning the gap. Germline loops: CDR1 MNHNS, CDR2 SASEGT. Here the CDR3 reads CASSEGFNSPLHF. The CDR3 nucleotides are TGTGCCAGCAGCGAGGGATTTAATTCACCCCTCCACTTT.

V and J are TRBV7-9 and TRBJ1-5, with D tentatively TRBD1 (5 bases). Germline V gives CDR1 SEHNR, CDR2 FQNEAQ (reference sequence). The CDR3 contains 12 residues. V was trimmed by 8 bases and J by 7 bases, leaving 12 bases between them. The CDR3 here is CASGSGNQPQHF. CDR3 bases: TGTGCCAGCGGATCAGGGAACCAGCCCCAGCATTTT.

In DNA form, the CDR3 reads TGTGCCAGCAGTTACTCCGCCCGGCGGTACGAGCAGTACTTC. This codes for CASSYSARRYEQYF. The chain employs TRBV6-5 and TRBJ2-7; D gene ambiguous. Trimming removed 0 bases at V and 4 bases at J, with 10 bases between. Germline CDR1 is MNHEY and CDR2 is SVGAGI. This CDR3 is built from 14 residues.

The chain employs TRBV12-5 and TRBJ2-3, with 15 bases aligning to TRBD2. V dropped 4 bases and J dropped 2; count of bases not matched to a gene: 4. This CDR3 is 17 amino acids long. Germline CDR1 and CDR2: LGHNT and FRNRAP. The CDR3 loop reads CASGSGLAGGLTDTQYF. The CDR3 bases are TGTGCTAGTGGTTCGGGACTAGCGGGAGGACTCACAGATACGCAGTATTTT.

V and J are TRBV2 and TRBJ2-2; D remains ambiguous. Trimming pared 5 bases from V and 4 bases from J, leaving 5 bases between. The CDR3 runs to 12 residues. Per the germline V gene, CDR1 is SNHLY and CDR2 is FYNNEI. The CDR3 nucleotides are TGTGCCAGCAGTCCGTCCACCGGGGAGCTGTTTTTT. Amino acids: CASSPSTGELFF.

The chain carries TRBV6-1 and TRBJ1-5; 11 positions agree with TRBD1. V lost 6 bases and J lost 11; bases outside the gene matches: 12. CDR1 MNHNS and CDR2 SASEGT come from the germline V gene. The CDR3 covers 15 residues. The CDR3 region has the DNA TGTGCCAGCAGCCAGGACAGGGGGCCCTTCTTGACCCAGCATTTT. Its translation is CASSQDRGPFLTQHF.

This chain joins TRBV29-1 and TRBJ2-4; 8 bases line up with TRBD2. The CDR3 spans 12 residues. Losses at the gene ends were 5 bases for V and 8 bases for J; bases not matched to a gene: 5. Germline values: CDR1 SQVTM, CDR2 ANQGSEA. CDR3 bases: TGCAGCGTTTTGACGGGAGGGGACATTCAGTACTTC. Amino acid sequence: CSVLTGGDIQYF.

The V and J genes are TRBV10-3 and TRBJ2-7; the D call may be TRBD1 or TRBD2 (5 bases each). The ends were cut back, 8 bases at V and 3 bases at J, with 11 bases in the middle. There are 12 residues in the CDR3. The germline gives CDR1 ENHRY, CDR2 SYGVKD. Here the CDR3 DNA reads TGTGCCATCCGTGCAGGGAGCTACGAGCAGTACTTC. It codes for CAIRAGSYEQYF.

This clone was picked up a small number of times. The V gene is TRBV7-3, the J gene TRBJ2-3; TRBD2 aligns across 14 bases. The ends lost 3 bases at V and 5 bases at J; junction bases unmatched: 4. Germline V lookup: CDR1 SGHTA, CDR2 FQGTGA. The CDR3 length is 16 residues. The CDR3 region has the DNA TGTGCCAGCAGCTTTACCGGGACTAGCGGGAGAGATACGCAGTATTTT. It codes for CASSFTGTSGRDTQYF.

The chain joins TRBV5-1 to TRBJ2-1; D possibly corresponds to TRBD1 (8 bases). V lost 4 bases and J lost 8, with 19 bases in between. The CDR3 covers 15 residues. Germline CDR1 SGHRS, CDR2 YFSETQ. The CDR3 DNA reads TGCGCCAGCAGCGGGGCCCCCACAGGGGGGGATGAGCAGTTCTTC. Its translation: CASSGAPTGGDEQFF. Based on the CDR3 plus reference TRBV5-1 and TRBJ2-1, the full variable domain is KAGVTQTPRYLIKTRGQQVTLSCSPISGHRSVSWYQQTPGQGLQFLFEYFSETQRNKGNFPGRFSGRQFSNSRSEMNVSTLELGDSALYLCASSGAPTGGDEQFFGPGTRLTVL.

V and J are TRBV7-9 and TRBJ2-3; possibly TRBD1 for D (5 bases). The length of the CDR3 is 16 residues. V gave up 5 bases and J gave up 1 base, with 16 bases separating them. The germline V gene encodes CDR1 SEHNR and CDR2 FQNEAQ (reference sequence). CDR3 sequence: CASSPSPGSGTDTQYF. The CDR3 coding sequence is TGTGCCAGCAGCCCCTCGCCAGGGTCGGGCACAGATACGCAGTATTTT.

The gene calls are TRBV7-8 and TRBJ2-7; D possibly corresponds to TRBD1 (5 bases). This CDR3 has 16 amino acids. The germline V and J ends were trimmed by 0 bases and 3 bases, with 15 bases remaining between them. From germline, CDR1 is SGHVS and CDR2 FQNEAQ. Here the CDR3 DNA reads TGTGCCAGCAGCTTAGCGGGGCTCGGCCTGAGCTACGAGCAGTACTTC. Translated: CASSLAGLGLSYEQYF.

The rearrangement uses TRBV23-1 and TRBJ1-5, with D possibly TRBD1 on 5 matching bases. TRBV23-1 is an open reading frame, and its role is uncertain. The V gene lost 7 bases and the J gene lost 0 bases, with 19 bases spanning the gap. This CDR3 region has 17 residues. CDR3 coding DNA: TGCGCCAGCAAGACGTATCGAGGACATAATAGCAATCAGCCCCAGCATTTT. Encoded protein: CASKTYRGHNSNQPQHF.

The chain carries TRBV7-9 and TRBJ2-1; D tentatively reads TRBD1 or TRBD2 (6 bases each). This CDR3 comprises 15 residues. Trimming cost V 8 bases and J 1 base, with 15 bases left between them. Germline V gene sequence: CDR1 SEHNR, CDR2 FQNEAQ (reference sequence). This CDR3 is CASFGGLSSYNEQFF. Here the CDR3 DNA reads TGTGCCAGCTTTGGGGGGCTAAGTTCCTACAATGAGCAGTTCTTC.

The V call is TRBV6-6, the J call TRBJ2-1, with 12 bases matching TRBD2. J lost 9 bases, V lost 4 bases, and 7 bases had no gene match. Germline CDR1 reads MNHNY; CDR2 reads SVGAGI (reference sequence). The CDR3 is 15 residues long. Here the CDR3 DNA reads TGTGCCAGCAGTTTCCAAACTAGCGGGAGGAGTGAGCAGTTCTTC. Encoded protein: CASSFQTSGRSEQFF.

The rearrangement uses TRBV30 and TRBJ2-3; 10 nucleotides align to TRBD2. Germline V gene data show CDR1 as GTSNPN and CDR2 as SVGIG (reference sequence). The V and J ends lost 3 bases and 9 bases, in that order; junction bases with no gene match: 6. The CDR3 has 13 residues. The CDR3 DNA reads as TGTGCCTGGAGGACTAGCGGGCTCCCAACGCAGTATTTT. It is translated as CAWRTSGLPTQYF.

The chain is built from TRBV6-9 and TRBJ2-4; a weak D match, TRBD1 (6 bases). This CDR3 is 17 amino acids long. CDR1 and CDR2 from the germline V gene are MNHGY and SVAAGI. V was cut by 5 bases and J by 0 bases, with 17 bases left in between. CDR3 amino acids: CASSTRTGTLAKNIQYF. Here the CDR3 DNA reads TGTGCCAGCAGTACTCGAACAGGGACATTAGCCAAAAACATTCAGTACTTC.

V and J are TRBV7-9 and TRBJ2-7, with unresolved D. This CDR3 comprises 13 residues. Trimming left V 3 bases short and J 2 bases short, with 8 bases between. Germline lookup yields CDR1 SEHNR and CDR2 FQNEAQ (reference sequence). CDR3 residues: CASSLNRAYEQYF. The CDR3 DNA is TGTGCCAGCAGCTTGAATAGAGCCTACGAGCAGTACTTC. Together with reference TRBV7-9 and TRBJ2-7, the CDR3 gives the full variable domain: DTGVSQNPRHKITKRGQNVTFRCDPISEHNRLYWYRQTLGQGPEFLTYFQNEAQLEKSRLLSDRFSAERPKGSFSTLEIQRTEQGDSAMYLCASSLNRAYEQYFGPGTRLTVT.

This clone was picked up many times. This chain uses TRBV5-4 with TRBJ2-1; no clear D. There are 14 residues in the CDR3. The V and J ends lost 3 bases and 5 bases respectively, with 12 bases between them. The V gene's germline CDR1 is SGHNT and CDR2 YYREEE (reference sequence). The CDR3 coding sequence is TGTGCCAGCAGCTCGCCCAACTCAAACAATGAGCAGTTCTTC. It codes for CASSSPNSNNEQFF. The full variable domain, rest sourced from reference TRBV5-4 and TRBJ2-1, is ETGVTQSPTHLIKTRGQQVTLRCSSQSGHNTVSWYQQALGQGPQFIFQYYREEENGRGNFPPRFSGLQFPNYSSELNVNALELDDSALYLCASSSPNSNNEQFFGPGTRLTVL.

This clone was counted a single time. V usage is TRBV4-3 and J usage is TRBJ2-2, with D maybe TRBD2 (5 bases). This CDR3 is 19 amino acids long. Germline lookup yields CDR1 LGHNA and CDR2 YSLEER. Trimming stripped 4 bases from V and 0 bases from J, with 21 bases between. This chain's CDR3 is CASSRLIQRGRANTGELFF. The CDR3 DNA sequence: TGCGCCAGCAGCCGATTAATACAAAGAGGGAGAGCGAACACCGGGGAGCTGTTTTTT.

The CDR3 DNA follows: TGCGCCAGCAGCCAAACGGGATTTTATGGCTACACCTTC. Translation: CASSQTGFYGYTF. The chain has TRBV4-1 and TRBJ1-2; D gene uncertain. The germline V gene encodes CDR1 MGHRA and CDR2 YSYEKL. CDR3 length: 13 amino acids. V was trimmed by 2 bases and J by 5 bases, leaving 9 bases between them.

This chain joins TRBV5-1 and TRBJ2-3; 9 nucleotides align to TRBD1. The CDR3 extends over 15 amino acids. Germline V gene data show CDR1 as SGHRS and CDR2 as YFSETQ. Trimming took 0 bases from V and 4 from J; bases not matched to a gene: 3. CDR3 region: CASSLEDRGSDTQYF. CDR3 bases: TGCGCCAGCAGCTTGGAAGACAGGGGGTCAGATACGCAGTATTTT.

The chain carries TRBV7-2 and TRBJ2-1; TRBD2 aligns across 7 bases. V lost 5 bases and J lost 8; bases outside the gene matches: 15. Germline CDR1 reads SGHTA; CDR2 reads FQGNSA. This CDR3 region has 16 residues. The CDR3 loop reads CASSPAHGLVGDEQFF. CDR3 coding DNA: TGTGCCAGCAGCCCAGCCCACGGACTAGTAGGTGATGAGCAGTTCTTC. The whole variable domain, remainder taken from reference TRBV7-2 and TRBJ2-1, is GAGVSQSPSNKVTEKGKDVELRCDPISGHTALYWYRQSLGQGLEFLIYFQGNSAPDKSGLPSDRFSAERTGGSVSTLTIQRTQQEDSAVYLCASSPAHGLVGDEQFFGPGTRLTVL.

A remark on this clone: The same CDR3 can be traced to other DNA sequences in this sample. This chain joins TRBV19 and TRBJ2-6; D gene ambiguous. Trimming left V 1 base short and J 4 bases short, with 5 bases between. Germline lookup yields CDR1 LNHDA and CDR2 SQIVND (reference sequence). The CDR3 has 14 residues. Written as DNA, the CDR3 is TGTGCCAGTAGTATAGGGGCCGGGGCCAACGTCCTGACTTTC. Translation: CASSIGAGANVLTF.